This entry lists 20 T cell receptor beta chains sequenced from one sample in a study of radiotherapy plus CTLA-4 blockade in lung cancer. Profiled with immunoSEQ multiplex PCR; TCRdb holds only in-frame clones, not every one. The sample shows more than 60,000 clones, roughly 76% of them seen only once. The source was peripheral blood, collected from a patient treated with radiotherapy plus ipilimumab. These receptors were taken from a human donor with non-small cell lung cancer who had a complete response to radiotherapy plus ipilimumab.

Details on this clone: It is unclear where the CDR3 begins or ends on the DNA, so no DNA is shown, and the CDR3 is as TCRdb lists it. The chain couples TRBV28 to TRBJ1-2; the table's D gene call, TRBD1, was not cross checked with the DNA. Germline V gene data show CDR1 as MDHEN and CDR2 as SYDVKM. A total of 15 residues make up the CDR3, ends included. The CDR3 loop is CASSSSGQGVYGYTF.

V gene TRBV28 combines with J gene TRBJ2-2, with 8 bases lining up with TRBD1. The CDR3 has 17 amino acids. Per the germline V gene, CDR1 is MDHEN and CDR2 is SYDVKM. After removal of 3 bases from V and 0 bases from J, the junction contained 6 bases not matched to a gene. Here the CDR3 DNA reads TGTGCCAGCAGTTTCAGGGCAGGGGGCCCGAACACCGGGGAGCTGTTTTTT. It codes for CASSFRAGGPNTGELFF.

This chain uses TRBV2 with TRBJ2-3; the D is unclear. CDR1 and CDR2 from the germline V gene are SNHLY and FYNNEI. CDR3 length: 15 amino acids. Trimming took off 2 bases at V and 2 bases at J, with 11 bases between the two ends. The CDR3 reads CASSENGLNTDTQYF. CDR3 nucleotide sequence: TGTGCCAGCAGTGAAAATGGCCTTAACACAGATACGCAGTATTTT.

The rearrangement links TRBV10-2 to TRBJ2-5; TRBD1 matches at 7 bases. J was trimmed by 5 bases and V by 9 bases; bases with no gene match: 6. The CDR3 has 12 amino acids. Germline CDR1 reads WSHSY; CDR2 reads SAAADI. The CDR3 sequence: CASRDRRETQYF. The CDR3 DNA follows: TGCGCCAGTCGGGACAGACGGGAGACCCAGTACTTC.

The chain uses TRBV2 and TRBJ1-6, with D perhaps matching TRBD1 (5 bases). Germline values: CDR1 SNHLY, CDR2 FYNNEI. V was trimmed by 10 bases and J by 5 bases, leaving 15 bases between them. The CDR3 is 14 amino acids. DNA of the CDR3: TGTGCCACGAAGGGGATGACGAATAATTCACCCCTCCACTTT. It specifies CATKGMTNNSPLHF.

This CDR3 reads CASSSSYPTYEQYF. For the CDR3, the DNA is TGTGCCAGCAGCTCTTCATACCCTACCTACGAGCAGTACTTC. The V and J genes are TRBV28 and TRBJ2-7; D gene ambiguous. The germline V and J ends were trimmed by 6 bases and 2 bases, with 14 bases remaining between them. The CDR3 extends over 14 amino acids. Germline CDR1 and CDR2: MDHEN and SYDVKM.

CDR3: CASTAWSGQGYGYTF. In DNA, the CDR3 is TGTGCCAGTACAGCGTGGTCGGGACAGGGCTATGGCTACACCTTC. The chain joins TRBV19 to TRBJ1-2, with 9 bases matching TRBD1. V shed 7 bases and J 4 bases; nucleotides not matched to a gene: 10. Germline lookup yields CDR1 LNHDA and CDR2 SQIVND (reference sequence). This CDR3 spans 15 amino acids.

This chain connects TRBV5-4 to TRBJ2-6; possible D gene TRBD1, 6 bases. V was shortened by 1 base and J by 0 bases, with 8 bases between the two germline ends. Germline lookup yields CDR1 SGHNT and CDR2 YYREEE (reference sequence). This CDR3 contains 16 residues. The CDR3 loop reads CASSLLGGSGANVLTF. The CDR3 region has the DNA TGTGCCAGCAGCTTGCTAGGGGGCTCTGGGGCCAACGTCCTGACTTTC.

This clone was picked up a small number of times. The chain is built from TRBV4-1 and TRBJ1-1; D gene ambiguous. With 0 bases removed from V and 2 bases from J, the gap between germline ends came to 7 bases. Germline CDR1 MGHRA, CDR2 YSYEKL. The CDR3 has 14 residues. CDR3 residues: CASSQDVRNTEAFF. CDR3 DNA: TGCGCCAGCAGCCAAGATGTCAGAAACACTGAAGCTTTCTTT.

V is TRBV11-2 and J is TRBJ1-2, with TRBD1 as a possible D gene (6 bases). From germline, CDR1 is SGHAT and CDR2 FQNNGV. The CDR3 extends over 14 amino acids. V gave up 0 bases and J gave up 8 bases, with 13 bases separating them. In DNA form, the CDR3 reads TGTGCCAGCAGCTTAGAGGGGGGGACATACGGCTACACCTTC. Translation gives CASSLEGGTYGYTF. The full variable domain, completed using reference TRBV11-2 and TRBJ1-2, is EAGVAQSPRYKIIEKRQSVAFWCNPISGHATLYWYQQILGQGPKLLIQFQNNGVVDDSQLPKDRFSAERLKGVDSTLKIQPAKLEDSAVYLCASSLEGGTYGYTFGSGTRLTVV.

The V call is TRBV6-6, the J call TRBJ2-7; 15 bases align to TRBD2. The V gene's germline CDR1 is MNHNY and CDR2 SVGAGI (reference sequence). Trimming took 2 bases from V and 4 from J; bases not matched to a gene: 3. The CDR3 totals 16 residues. CDR3 residues: CASSYPGTSGRYEQYF. The CDR3 DNA follows: TGTGCCAGCAGTTACCCCGGGACTAGCGGGAGGTACGAGCAGTACTTC.

The V gene is TRBV19, the J gene TRBJ2-7, with 8 bases matching TRBD1. Germline-derived CDR1 and CDR2 are LNHDA and SQIVND (reference sequence). This CDR3 contains 12 residues. V lost 5 bases to trimming and J lost 6 bases; unmatched junction nucleotides: 3. CDR3 protein: CASSSTGVEQYF. The CDR3 DNA sequence: TGTGCCAGTAGTTCGACAGGGGTCGAGCAGTACTTC.

The chain recombines TRBV5-1 with TRBJ2-3; tentatively, D is TRBD1 (5 bases). CDR3 length: 12 residues. Germline V gene sequence: CDR1 SGHRS, CDR2 YFSETQ. V gave up 2 bases and J gave up 6 bases, with 7 bases separating them. CDR3 DNA: TGCGCCAGCAGCTTCAAGGGGGATACGCAGTATTTT. It specifies CASSFKGDTQYF.

The chain has TRBV4-3 and TRBJ2-2; no clear D. The ends were cut back, 0 bases at V and 6 bases at J, with 5 bases in the middle. Per germline, CDR1 LGHNA and CDR2 YSLEER. The CDR3 consists of 13 residues. Written as DNA, the CDR3 is TGCGCCAGCAGCCAAGACACAGCCGGGGAGCTGTTTTTT. Its translation: CASSQDTAGELFF.

V gene TRBV2 combines with J gene TRBJ2-3, with D possibly TRBD1 on 6 matching bases. CDR1 and CDR2 from the germline V gene are SNHLY and FYNNEI. V was trimmed by 4 bases and J by 10 bases, leaving 12 bases between them. The CDR3 consists of 12 residues. The CDR3 DNA reads as TGTGCCAGCAGTGGGGGGCGCGAAGCGCAGTATTTT. Protein sequence: CASSGGREAQYF.

V gene TRBV6-5 combines with J gene TRBJ1-2; 7 bases are shared with TRBD1. The CDR3 is 12 amino acids. V lost 2 bases and J lost 10; bases outside the gene matches: 4. Germline V lookup: CDR1 MNHEY, CDR2 SVGAGI. CDR3 bases: TGTGCCAGCAGTTACAGTGGACAGGCCTACACCTTC. Protein sequence: CASSYSGQAYTF.

The V and J genes are TRBV4-1 and TRBJ2-7; 7 positions agree with TRBD2. Per germline, CDR1 MGHRA and CDR2 YSYEKL. The CDR3 spans 17 residues. J was trimmed by 6 bases and V by 0 bases; bases with no gene match: 14. The chain's CDR3 is CASSQDLAGVPLSEQYF. The DNA of the CDR3 is TGCGCCAGCAGCCAAGACTTGGCGGGAGTCCCCCTCTCCGAGCAGTACTTC.

The genes are TRBV7-9 and TRBJ2-6; no clear D. The CDR3 runs to 13 residues. Germline V gene lookup returns CDR1 SEHNR and CDR2 FQNEAQ (reference sequence). Trimming took off 8 bases at V and 4 bases at J, with 9 bases between the two ends. CDR3 sequence reads: CASGRSGANVLTF. In nucleotides, the CDR3 is TGTGCCAGCGGGCGCTCAGGGGCCAACGTCCTGACTTTC.

The rearrangement links TRBV4-1 to TRBJ2-2, with no clear D. Germline V lookup: CDR1 MGHRA, CDR2 YSYEKL. The CDR3 spans 16 residues. The V end was cut by 1 base, the J end by 1 base, with 10 bases between. The CDR3, as DNA: TGCGCCAGCAGCCAAGGCGCGAACAGGAACACCGGGGAGCTGTTTTTT. It is translated as CASSQGANRNTGELFF.

The chain uses TRBV9 and TRBJ1-1, with TRBD1 matching 9 bases. J gave up 3 bases and V 0 bases, and 0 bases lay outside the gene matches. The CDR3 extends over 14 amino acids. CDR1 is SGDLS and CDR2 is YYNGEE in the germline V gene. CDR3: CASSVGQGDTEAFF. The CDR3 nucleotides are TGTGCCAGCAGCGTAGGACAGGGGGACACTGAAGCTTTCTTT.